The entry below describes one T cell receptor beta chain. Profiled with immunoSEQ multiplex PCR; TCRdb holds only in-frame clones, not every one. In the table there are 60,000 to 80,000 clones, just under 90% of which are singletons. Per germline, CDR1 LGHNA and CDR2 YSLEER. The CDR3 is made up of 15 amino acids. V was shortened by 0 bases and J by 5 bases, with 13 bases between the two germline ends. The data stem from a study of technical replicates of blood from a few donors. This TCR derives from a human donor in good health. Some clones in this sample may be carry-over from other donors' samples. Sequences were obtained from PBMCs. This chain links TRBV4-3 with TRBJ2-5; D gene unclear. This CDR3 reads CASSQDLREAETQYF. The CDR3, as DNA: TGCGCCAGCAGCCAAGATCTTAGAGAGGCGGAGACCCAGTACTTC.